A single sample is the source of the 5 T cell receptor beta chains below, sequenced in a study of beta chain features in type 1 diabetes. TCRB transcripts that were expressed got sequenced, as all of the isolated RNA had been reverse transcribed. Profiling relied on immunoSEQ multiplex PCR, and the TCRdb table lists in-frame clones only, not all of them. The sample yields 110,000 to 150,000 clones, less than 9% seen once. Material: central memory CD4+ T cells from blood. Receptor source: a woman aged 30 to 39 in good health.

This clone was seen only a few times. The CDR3 region has the DNA TGTGCCAGCAGCTTAAGAAGCCGCGCGTGGGAGACGGGGTTGGATGAGCAGTTCTTC. Protein sequence: CASSLRSRAWETGLDEQFF. The chain couples TRBV7-2 to TRBJ2-1; tentatively, D is TRBD2 (5 bases). Germline-derived CDR1 and CDR2 are SGHTA and FQGNSA. V lost 2 bases and J lost 8, with 28 bases in between. The CDR3 is made up of 19 amino acids.

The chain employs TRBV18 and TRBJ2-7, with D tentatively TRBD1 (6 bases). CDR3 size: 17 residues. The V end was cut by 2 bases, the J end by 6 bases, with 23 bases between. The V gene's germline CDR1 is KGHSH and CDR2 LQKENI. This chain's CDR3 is CASSPSHGTSRTGEQYF. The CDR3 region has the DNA TGTGCCAGCTCACCATCGCACGGGACAAGTCGGACGGGCGAGCAGTACTTC.

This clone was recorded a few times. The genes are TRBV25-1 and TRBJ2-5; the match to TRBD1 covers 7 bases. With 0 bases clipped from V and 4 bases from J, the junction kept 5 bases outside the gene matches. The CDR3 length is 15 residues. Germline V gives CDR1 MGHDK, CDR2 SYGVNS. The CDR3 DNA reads TGTGCCAGCAGTGAATATGCAGGGGGTTCAGAGACCCAGTACTTC. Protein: CASSEYAGGSETQYF.

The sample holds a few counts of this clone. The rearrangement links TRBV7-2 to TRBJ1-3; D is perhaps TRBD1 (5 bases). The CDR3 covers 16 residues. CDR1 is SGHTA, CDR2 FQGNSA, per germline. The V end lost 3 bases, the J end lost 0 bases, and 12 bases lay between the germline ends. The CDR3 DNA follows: TGTGCCAGCAGCTTTTCAGGGTTCGGCTCTGGAAACACCATATATTTT. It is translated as CASSFSGFGSGNTIYF.

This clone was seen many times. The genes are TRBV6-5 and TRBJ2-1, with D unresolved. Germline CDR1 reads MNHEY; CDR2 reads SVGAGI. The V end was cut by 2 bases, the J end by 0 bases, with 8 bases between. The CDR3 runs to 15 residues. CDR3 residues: CASSYGSLSYNEQFF. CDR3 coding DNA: TGTGCCAGCAGTTACGGCAGTCTCTCCTACAATGAGCAGTTCTTC.